A selection of T cell receptor beta chains follows, all from one sample in a study of CD8 T cells in ankylosing spondylitis. Using its own MiXCR run on the 5' RACE reads, TCRdb lists one record per CDR3 protein. The sample has over 150,000 distinct CDR3 sequences; around 13% are singletons. Sequenced input: blood, either unsorted or a sorted T cell fraction (not recorded which). These receptors all stem from a male donor with ankylosing spondylitis or in good health (not recorded which). Both conserved end residues are part of each CDR3. The order of the fields is clone size, V gene, J gene, D gene, CDR3 protein, CDR3 DNA. A D gene is named only where the DNA matches it firmly. Some rows have no size entry. The others give once, few or many, or a class for an expanded clone.

>-|TRBV7-9|TRBJ1-4|TRBD1
CASSSDSGTDNEKLFF
TGTGCCAGCAGCTCGGACTCCGGGACAGATAATGAAAAACTGTTTTTT
>few|TRBV7-9|TRBJ2-1|-
CASTGGWSSYNEQFF
TGTGCCAGCACTGGCGGGTGGAGCTCCTACAATGAGCAGTTCTTC
>-|TRBV7-2|TRBJ2-6|-
CASSLAQGTGANVLTF
TGTGCCAGCAGCTTAGCTCAGGGGACTGGGGCCAACGTCCTGACTTTC
>-|TRBV5-6|TRBJ2-3|-
CASRFQGSSTDTQYF
TGTGCCTCCAGATTTCAGGGATCTAGCACAGATACGCAGTATTTT
>few|TRBV4-1|TRBJ2-1|-
CASSYLGGGPFGNEQFF
TGCGCCAGCAGCTACCTTGGGGGGGGCCCTTTCGGGAATGAGCAGTTCTTC
>-|TRBV21-1|TRBJ2-1|-
CANPGQYNEQFF
TGTGCCAACCCGGGACAGTACAATGAGCAGTTCTTC
>-|TRBV5-1|TRBJ2-7|TRBD1
CASSWGQSYEQYF
TGCGCCAGCAGCTGGGGACAGAGCTACGAGCAGTACTTC
>few|TRBV2|TRBJ2-4|TRBD1
CASSEAQGARAKNIQYF
TGTGCCAGCAGTGAGGCCCAGGGGGCAAGGGCCAAAAACATTCAGTACTTC
>many|TRBV12-3/TRBV12-4|TRBJ2-6|-
CASSSDRYSGANVLTF
TGTGCCAGCAGTTCTGACCGATACTCTGGGGCCAACGTCCTGACTTTC
>-|TRBV4-1|TRBJ2-7|-
CASSPSVVYEQYF
TGCGCCAGCAGCCCTAGCGTGGTCTACGAGCAGTACTTC
>-|TRBV5-4|TRBJ1-2|-
CASSLNLGDYGYTF
TGTGCCAGCAGCTTAAACCTGGGGGACTATGGCTACACCTTC
>many|TRBV4-2|TRBJ2-3|TRBD2
CASSPPGSGGDTDTQYF
TGTGCCAGCAGCCCCCCCGGTAGCGGGGGAGACACAGATACGCAGTATTTT
>-|TRBV12-5|TRBJ2-1|-
CASGLVFGPRNEQFF
TGTGCTAGTGGTTTGGTATTCGGACCGAGGAATGAGCAGTTCTTC
>few|TRBV5-1|TRBJ2-7|-
CASSLDATYEQYF
TGCGCCAGCAGCTTGGACGCCACCTACGAGCAGTACTTC
>few|TRBV5-1|TRBJ1-4|-
CASSPRGRGYEKLFF
TGCGCCAGCAGCCCGAGGGGTCGCGGGTATGAAAAACTGTTTTTT
>few|TRBV20-1|TRBJ2-5|-
CSARGSSWETQYF
TGCAGTGCTAGAGGTTCTAGCTGGGAGACCCAGTACTTC
>-|TRBV6-5|TRBJ1-2|-
CASSYGRGYGYTF
TGTGCCAGCAGTTACGGCAGGGGTTATGGCTACACCTTC
>-|TRBV20-1|TRBJ2-7|TRBD2
CSARTRLAGVSYEQYF
TGCAGTGCTAGAACCCGACTAGCGGGGGTTTCATACGAGCAGTACTTC
>-|TRBV9|TRBJ1-2|-
CASSASGTLYGYTF
TGTGCCAGCAGCGCATCCGGGACCCTTTATGGCTACACCTTC
>-|TRBV7-9|TRBJ2-3|-
CASSLADRRIADTQYF
TGTGCCAGCAGCTTAGCGGACAGACGGATCGCAGATACGCAGTATTTT
>few|TRBV20-1|TRBJ1-1|TRBD1
CSAPWTGRRGTEAFF
TGCAGTGCTCCATGGACAGGCCGGCGTGGCACTGAAGCTTTCTTT
>-|TRBV12-5|TRBJ2-3|TRBD1
CASGLPTGGGDTQYF
TGTGCTAGTGGTTTGCCCACAGGGGGAGGAGATACGCAGTATTTT
>-|TRBV15|TRBJ2-2|TRBD2
CATSSLLLAGEATGELFF
TGTGCCACCAGCAGCCTACTACTAGCGGGAGAGGCCACCGGGGAGCTGTTTTTT
>-|TRBV20-1|TRBJ2-7|TRBD1
CSARDRGFPYEQYF
TGCAGTGCTAGGGACAGGGGGTTTCCCTACGAGCAGTACTTC
>few|TRBV3-1|TRBJ2-1|-
CASSQEPVINEQFF
TGTGCCAGCAGCCAAGAGCCAGTTATAAATGAGCAGTTCTTC
>few|TRBV3-1|TRBJ1-2|TRBD1
CASSQVGQGAAGYTF
TGTGCCAGCAGCCAAGTCGGACAGGGGGCTGCTGGCTACACCTTC
>-|TRBV4-1|TRBJ2-3|TRBD2
CASSHSGGTDTQYF
TGCGCCAGCAGCCATAGCGGGGGGACAGATACGCAGTATTTT
>few|TRBV27|TRBJ2-2|-
CASSSYLGVTGELFF
TGTGCCAGCAGTTCCTACCTGGGTGTCACCGGGGAGCTGTTTTTT
>few|TRBV9|TRBJ2-7|-
CASSVDSGYEQYF
TGTGCCAGCAGCGTAGATTCAGGTTACGAGCAGTACTTC
>-|TRBV20-1|TRBJ2-2|-
CSARDRGDTGELFF
TGCAGTGCTAGAGACAGGGGCGACACCGGGGAGCTGTTTTTT
>many|TRBV29-1|TRBJ2-3|-
CSCWADTQYF
TGCAGCTGTTGGGCAGATACGCAGTATTTT
>-|TRBV6-5|TRBJ2-1|-
CASSWTSRGDNEQFF
TGTGCCAGCAGTTGGACTAGCAGGGGGGACAATGAGCAGTTCTTC
>few|TRBV6-1|TRBJ2-5|-
CASSTTRGAQETQYF
TGTGCCAGCAGTACCACTCGGGGGGCCCAAGAGACCCAGTACTTC
>many|TRBV29-1|TRBJ2-7|TRBD2
CSVRESGEQYF
TGCAGCGTGCGGGAGTCTGGCGAGCAGTACTTC
>many|TRBV12-3/TRBV12-4|TRBJ2-1|TRBD2
CASSLTSGRAFRDNEQFF
TGTGCCAGCAGCCTGACTAGCGGGAGGGCCTTTAGGGACAATGAGCAGTTCTTC
>-|TRBV12-3/TRBV12-4|TRBJ1-2|-
CASSFSTDYGYTF
TGTGCCAGCAGTTTTTCGACAGACTATGGCTACACCTTC
>many|TRBV6-1|TRBJ2-7|TRBD1
CASSEPGQGTYEQYF
TGTGCCAGCAGTGAACCGGGACAGGGAACCTACGAGCAGTACTTC
>few|TRBV5-1|TRBJ2-7|-
CASSLGSGDKYF
TGCGCCAGCAGCTTGGGGTCGGGAGACAAGTACTTC
>-|TRBV12-3/TRBV12-4|TRBJ2-2|-
CASSWGFGGNTGELFF
TGTGCCAGCAGTTGGGGTTTTGGGGGGAACACCGGGGAGCTGTTTTTT
>-|TRBV30|TRBJ2-7|-
CALRGTFPPSYEQYF
TGTGCCTTGAGAGGTACTTTTCCACCCTCCTACGAGCAGTACTTC
>few|TRBV11-1|TRBJ2-1|TRBD2
CASSPTSGMGDSSYNEQFF
TGTGCCAGCAGCCCGACTAGCGGGATGGGGGATAGCTCCTACAATGAGCAGTTCTTC
>many|TRBV10-2|TRBJ2-3|-
CASKESGYTDTQYF
TGCGCCAGTAAGGAGAGCGGCTACACAGATACGCAGTATTTT
>-|TRBV7-2|TRBJ2-3|-
CASTDFGITQYF
TGTGCCAGCACCGATTTTGGCATTACGCAGTATTTT
>-|TRBV19|TRBJ2-1|-
CASSILPRGYNEQFF
TGTGCCAGTAGTATCTTGCCGAGAGGCTACAATGAGCAGTTCTTC
>many|TRBV7-9|TRBJ2-5|-
CASSYDGETQYF
TGTGCCAGCAGCTACGATGGGGAGACCCAGTACTTC
>-|TRBV2|TRBJ2-1|TRBD2
CASQAGNEQFF
TGTGCCAGTCAAGCGGGGAATGAGCAGTTCTTC
>-|TRBV6-1|TRBJ1-5|TRBD1
CASSPNRGGLGNQPQHF
TGTGCCAGCAGTCCAAACAGGGGGGGCCTTGGCAATCAGCCCCAGCATTTT
>many|TRBV11-2|TRBJ2-1|-
CASSLPPGNNEQFF
TGTGCCAGCAGCTTGCCTCCGGGGAACAATGAGCAGTTCTTC
>-|TRBV6-1|TRBJ1-1|TRBD1
CASSDIPDRVAFF
TGTGCCAGCAGTGACATCCCGGACAGGGTGGCTTTCTTT
>-|TRBV14|TRBJ2-3|TRBD1
CASSQWDRGTDTQYF
TGTGCCAGCAGCCAATGGGACAGGGGCACAGATACGCAGTATTTT
>many|TRBV20-1|TRBJ2-4|-
CSARVRTKNIQYF
TGCAGTGCTAGGGTCAGAACAAAAAACATTCAGTACTTC
>-|TRBV3-1|TRBJ2-7|-
CASSQGTLSSYEQYF
TGTGCCAGCAGCCAAGGGACTCTGAGCTCCTACGAGCAGTACTTC
>-|TRBV12-3/TRBV12-4|TRBJ2-7|-
CASSLFMEYEQYF
TGTGCCAGCAGTTTATTCATGGAATACGAGCAGTACTTC
>many|TRBV5-6|TRBJ1-1|TRBD1
CASSLGGQGTEAFF
TGTGCCAGCAGCTTGGGGGGACAGGGAACTGAAGCTTTCTTT
>-|TRBV3-1|TRBJ1-2|-
CATGDGYGYTF
TGTGCCACCGGTGACGGCTATGGCTACACCTTC
>many|TRBV7-9|TRBJ2-3|TRBD1
CASSGRDRGTDTQYF
TGTGCCAGCAGCGGAAGGGACAGGGGCACAGATACGCAGTATTTT
>-|TRBV27|TRBJ2-2|-
CASSSSGTGELFF
TGTGCCAGCAGCAGTAGCGGCACCGGGGAGCTGTTTTTT
>few|TRBV7-9|TRBJ1-2|-
CASSLVWGYGYTF
TGTGCCAGCAGCTTAGTGTGGGGCTATGGCTACACCTTC
>-|TRBV7-9|TRBJ2-1|TRBD2
CASSSGLAGGLDNEQFF
TGTGCCAGCAGCTCGGGACTAGCGGGAGGGCTGGACAATGAGCAGTTCTTC